The 13 T cell receptor beta chains below all came from one sample that was sequenced in a study of blood T cell repertoires in COVID-19. Method: immunoSEQ multiplex PCR; TCRdb's copy keeps in-frame clones and lacks some. The sample includes 35,000 to 45,000 clones, roughly 74% seen only once; the top ten take about three fifths. What was sequenced was peripheral blood. Receptors were obtained from a man older than 75 with acute or convalescent COVID-19.

This chain connects TRBV7-8 to TRBJ1-6; 8 bases are shared with TRBD1. Unmatched junction bases numbered 5, after V lost 5 bases and J lost 5 bases. Germline V gene lookup returns CDR1 SGHVS and CDR2 FQNEAQ. The CDR3 is made up of 15 amino acids. CDR3 sequence: CASSPQTGDNSPLHF. CDR3 DNA: TGTGCCAGCAGCCCCCAGACAGGGGATAATTCACCCCTCCACTTT. Full variable domain (outside the CDR3, taken from reference TRBV7-8 and TRBJ1-6): GAGVSQSPRYKVAKRGQDVALRCDPISGHVSLFWYQQALGQGPEFLTYFQNEAQLDKSGLPSDRFFAERPEGSVSTLKIQRTQQEDSAVYLCASSPQTGDNSPLHFGNGTRLTVT.

The V call is TRBV18, the J call TRBJ2-1, with 14 nucleotides matching TRBD2. Germline CDR1 reads KGHSH; CDR2 reads LQKENI. This CDR3 is 15 amino acids long. V trimming: 6 bases; J trimming: 8 bases; junction bases outside the gene matches: 6. CDR3 region: CASSTGTSGRYEQFF. CDR3 nucleotide sequence: TGTGCCAGCTCGACGGGGACTAGCGGGAGATATGAGCAGTTCTTC. The full variable domain, completed using reference TRBV18 and TRBJ2-1, is NAGVMQNPRHLVRRRGQEARLRCSPMKGHSHVYWYRQLPEEGLKFMVYLQKENIIDESGMPKERFSAEFPKEGPSILRIQQVVRGDSAAYFCASSTGTSGRYEQFFGPGTRLTVL.

The chain carries TRBV6-5 and TRBJ2-5, with 10 bases lining up with TRBD1. J gave up 4 bases and V 5 bases, and 4 bases lay outside the gene matches. There are 14 residues in the CDR3. Looked up from germline, CDR1 is MNHEY and CDR2 is SVGAGI. The CDR3 DNA reads TGTGCCAGCAGTCCCGACAGGGGGCGAGAGACCCAGTACTTC. Protein product: CASSPDRGRETQYF.

The chain is built from TRBV28 and TRBJ2-7; D is ambiguous. CDR3 length: 13 amino acids. The germline V gene encodes CDR1 MDHEN and CDR2 SYDVKM. The V end lost 7 bases, the J end lost 0 bases, and 10 bases lay between the germline ends. The CDR3 protein is CASIDTSSYEQYF. DNA of the CDR3: TGTGCCAGCATCGATACTTCCTCCTACGAGCAGTACTTC.

In its sample, this clone was seen a few times. The chain joins TRBV7-2 to TRBJ1-5; D is undetermined. Germline lookup yields CDR1 SGHTA and CDR2 FQGNSA. With 1 base removed from V and 1 base from J, the gap between germline ends came to 11 bases. This CDR3 spans 16 amino acids. In DNA, the CDR3 is TGTGCCAGCAGCTTAGAGGCACAGATAAGCAATCAGCCCCAGCATTTT. This encodes CASSLEAQISNQPQHF.

The gene calls are TRBV3-1 (or the pseudogene TRBV3-2) and TRBJ2-7; tentatively, D is TRBD1 (5 bases). The length of the CDR3 is 14 residues. Deletions cut 0 bases from V and 2 bases from J, with 8 bases between. The V gene's germline CDR1 is LGHDT and CDR2 YNNKEL (reference sequence). The CDR3 sequence is CASSQEIGAYEQYF. In DNA, the CDR3 is TGTGCCAGCAGCCAAGAGATAGGGGCCTACGAGCAGTACTTC.

The chain couples TRBV5-1 to TRBJ1-3, with D hard to call. CDR3 size: 15 residues. Trimming removed 1 base at V and 0 bases at J, with 8 bases between. Germline CDR1 and CDR2: SGHRS and YFSETQ. CDR3 region: CASSLSGSSGNTIYF. The CDR3 DNA is TGCGCCAGCAGCTTGTCCGGTAGCTCTGGAAACACCATATATTTT. The full variable domain, its missing parts supplied by reference TRBV5-1 and TRBJ1-3, is KAGVTQTPRYLIKTRGQQVTLSCSPISGHRSVSWYQQTPGQGLQFLFEYFSETQRNKGNFPGRFSGRQFSNSRSEMNVSTLELGDSALYLCASSLSGSSGNTIYFGEGSWLTVV.

The chain is built from TRBV28 and TRBJ2-1; D possibly corresponds to TRBD1 (5 bases). Germline V gene data show CDR1 as MDHEN and CDR2 as SYDVKM. CDR3 length equals 13 residues. Trimming cost V 5 bases and J 12 bases, with 17 bases left between them. The chain's CDR3 is CASSLNPRQLQFF. The CDR3, as DNA: TGTGCCAGCAGTCTAAACCCCAGACAGCTGCAGTTCTTC.

The J gene is TRBJ2-5, the V gene TRBV6-5, with 8 positions matching TRBD1. Germline V gene lookup returns CDR1 MNHEY and CDR2 SVGAGI. V lost 7 bases and J lost 1; bases outside the gene matches: 5. This CDR3 comprises 14 residues. CDR3 sequence: CASTGDRTQETQYF. DNA of the CDR3: TGTGCCAGCACCGGGGACAGGACCCAAGAGACCCAGTACTTC.

This rearrangement joins TRBV7-9 to TRBJ1-2; D may be TRBD1 (5 bases). Germline V gene data show CDR1 as SEHNR and CDR2 as FQNEAQ (reference sequence). Trimming cost V 4 bases and J 8 bases, with 14 bases left between them. This CDR3 is built from 13 residues. In DNA form, the CDR3 reads TGTGCCAGCAGCTGGTGGGGGGAATCGGGCTACACCTTC. Its protein is CASSWWGESGYTF.

The J gene is TRBJ1-1, the V gene TRBV28; the D gene is possibly TRBD1 (6 bases). Germline CDR1 MDHEN, CDR2 SYDVKM. This CDR3 has 13 residues. With 11 bases removed from V and 4 bases from J, the gap between germline ends came to 17 bases. As DNA, the CDR3 is TGTGCCCTCAGGGGCCGCCGGGCCACTGAAGCTTTCTTT. The encoded protein is CALRGRRATEAFF.

This chain links TRBV3-1 (or the pseudogene TRBV3-2) with TRBJ2-7; maybe TRBD2 (5 bases). Trimming removed 1 base at V and 6 bases at J, with 13 bases between. The CDR3 sequence is 14 residues long. The germline V gene encodes CDR1 LGHDT and CDR2 YNNKEL (reference sequence). The CDR3: CASSQAGNRGEQYF. The CDR3 DNA is TGTGCCAGCAGCCAAGCCGGGAATCGAGGCGAGCAGTACTTC.

This clone has a count of ten or more. The gene calls are TRBV5-4 and TRBJ2-5; TRBD1 matches at 9 bases. CDR1 SGHNT and CDR2 YYREEE come from the germline V gene (reference sequence). This CDR3 has 14 amino acids. Trimming removed 1 base from V and 5 bases from J; junction bases left unmatched: 3. Written as DNA, the CDR3 is TGTGCCAGCAGCTTGTCCGGACAGGGGGAGACCCAGTACTTC. Its protein product is CASSLSGQGETQYF.